This TCR beta chain was profiled in a study of CXCR3-negative and CXCR3-positive naive CD8 T cells. Naive CD8+ T cells showed CD45RO-CCR7+CD27+CD95-. Libraries of TRB cDNA were made by 5' RACE and carried UMIs. No DNA is given; TCRdb re-called the 5' RACE reads and lists each CDR3 protein once. This sample's table has some 150,000 distinct CDR3 sequences. Note on this clonotype: As yet, its antigen is unknown.

Study observations and caveats: For memory CD8+ cells diversity was much lower, but both naive subsets had comparably high diversity. Similar TRBV-TRBJ usage was seen in naive cells (both CXCR3-negative and CXCR3-positive), but memory cells differed. CXCR3-positive naive cells had TRB CDR3s that were more hydrophobic than CXCR3-negative naive cells had.

This CDR3 has 16 residues. The germline gives CDR1 DFQATT, CDR2 SNEGSKA (reference sequence). V usage is TRBV20-1 and J usage is TRBJ2-1; TCRdb picks TRBD2, but there is no DNA to check that call. The sample consisted of naive CXCR3+ CD8+ T cells from blood. Specified subset: CD45RO-CCR7+CD27+CD95- naive CD8+ T cells expressing CXCR3 (TNR3+). The sequence came from a human donor in good health. Some clones in this sample may be carry-over from other donors' samples. The CDR3 loop reads CSARRLAESSYNEQFF.